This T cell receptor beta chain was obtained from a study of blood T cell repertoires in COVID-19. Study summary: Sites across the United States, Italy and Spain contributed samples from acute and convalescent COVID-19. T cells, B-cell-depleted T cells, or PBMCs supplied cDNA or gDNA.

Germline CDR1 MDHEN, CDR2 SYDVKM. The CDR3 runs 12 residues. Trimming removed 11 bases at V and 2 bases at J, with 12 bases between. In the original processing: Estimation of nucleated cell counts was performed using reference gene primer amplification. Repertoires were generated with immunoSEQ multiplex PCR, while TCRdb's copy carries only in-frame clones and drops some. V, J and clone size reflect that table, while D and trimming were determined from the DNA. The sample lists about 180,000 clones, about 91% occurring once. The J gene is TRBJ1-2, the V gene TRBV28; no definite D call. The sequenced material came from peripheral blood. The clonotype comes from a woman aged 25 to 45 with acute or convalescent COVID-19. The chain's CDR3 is CAASTGNYGYTF. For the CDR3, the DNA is TGTGCCGCAAGTACGGGAAACTATGGCTACACCTTC.